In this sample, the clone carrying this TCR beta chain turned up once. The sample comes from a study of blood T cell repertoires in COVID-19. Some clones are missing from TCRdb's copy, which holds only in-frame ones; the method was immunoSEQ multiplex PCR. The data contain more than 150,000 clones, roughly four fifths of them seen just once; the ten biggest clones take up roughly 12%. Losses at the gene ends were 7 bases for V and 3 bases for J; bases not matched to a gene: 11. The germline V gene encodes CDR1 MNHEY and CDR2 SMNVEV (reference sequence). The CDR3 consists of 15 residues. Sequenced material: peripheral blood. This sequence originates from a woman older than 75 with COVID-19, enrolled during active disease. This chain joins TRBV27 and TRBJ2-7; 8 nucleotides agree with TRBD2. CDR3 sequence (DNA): TGTGCCAGCATCTCTACCTCGGGGGGGATCTACGAGCAGTACTTC. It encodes CASISTSGGIYEQYF.